This passage covers 9 T cell receptor beta chains from one sample sequenced in a study of early T cells in non-severe SARS-CoV-2 infection. TCRdb reprocessed the 5' RACE reads via MiXCR and lists one record per CDR3 protein. Counted here are roughly 56,000 distinct CDR3 sequences, approximately 7.6% occurring once; the ten biggest clones make up around 4%. Sequencing was performed on whole blood. All receptors come from an adult who was a healthcare worker with PCR-confirmed SARS-CoV-2 infection or an uninfected control (not recorded which).

This clonotype was found a few times. This chain links TRBV10-3 with TRBJ2-3; TRBD2 aligns across 8 bases. The germline V gene encodes CDR1 ENHRY and CDR2 SYGVKD. The V segment lost 7 bases and the J segment 0 bases; nucleotides outside the gene matches: 3. This CDR3 has 14 residues. In DNA form, the CDR3 reads TGTGCCATCATGACTAGCGACAGCACAGATACGCAGTATTTT. Translated, it gives CAIMTSDSTDTQYF.

For this clonotype: Germline is not matched at one junction end, which may reflect a read error. The CDR3 loop is CASSRQRTVSENTIYF. The CDR3 DNA follows: TGTGCCAGCAGCCGACAGCGCACCGTCTCTGAAAACACCATATATTTT. The V gene is TRBV12-3 or TRBV12-4, the J gene TRBJ1-3; TRBD1 is a possible D gene (5 bases). CDR3 length: 16 residues.

This clonotype was recorded a few times. The chain links TRBV7-2 to TRBJ2-5; D might be TRBD2 (6 bases). Germline V gene sequence: CDR1 SGHTA, CDR2 FQGNSA. The V gene lost 1 base and the J gene lost 4 bases, with 13 bases spanning the gap. The CDR3 covers 15 residues. This CDR3 is CASSLVQTSTETQYF. In DNA form, the CDR3 reads TGTGCCAGCAGCTTAGTTCAGACTAGTACAGAGACCCAGTACTTC.

This clonotype was found a few times. The V gene is TRBV7-9, the J gene TRBJ2-1, with D uncertain. Germline CDR1 is SEHNR and CDR2 is FQNEAQ (reference sequence). The germline V and J ends were trimmed by 5 bases and 6 bases, with 14 bases remaining between them. The CDR3 runs to 14 residues. The CDR3 here is CASSDSQAGNEQFF. CDR3 nucleotide sequence: TGTGCCAGCAGCGATTCGCAGGCAGGCAATGAGCAGTTCTTC.

Only a few counts were recorded for this clonotype. This sequence joins TRBV20-1 and TRBJ1-3, with TRBD1 identical over 10 bases. Per the germline V gene, CDR1 is DFQATT and CDR2 is SNEGSKA (reference sequence). V was pared by 5 bases and J by 5 bases, with 0 bases of the junction left unmatched. CDR3 size: 12 residues. Here the CDR3 reads CSADRGRNTIYF. Here the CDR3 DNA reads TGCAGTGCTGACAGGGGGCGAAACACCATATATTTT.

The chain carries TRBV2 and TRBJ2-1; 10 bases match TRBD2. V dropped 6 bases and J dropped 7; count of bases not matched to a gene: 3. The CDR3 covers 13 residues. Germline V CDR1 and CDR2: SNHLY, FYNNEI. CDR3 protein: CASSLGLANEQFF. The CDR3 region has the DNA TGTGCCAGCAGCTTGGGACTAGCGAATGAGCAGTTCTTC.

The chain is built from TRBV29-1 and TRBJ1-1; TRBD1 agrees at 11 bases. Germline trimming cut 6 bases from V and 4 bases from J; bases unmatched to any gene: 4. Germline CDR1 is SQVTM and CDR2 is ANQGSEA. The length of the CDR3 is 13 residues. The CDR3, as DNA: TGCAGCGTGGACAGGGGGCCCACCACTGAAGCTTTCTTT. This codes for CSVDRGPTTEAFF.

This clonotype was detected only a few times. The chain links TRBV6-1 to TRBJ2-1; D tentatively fits TRBD1 or TRBD2 (5 bases each). The germline gives CDR1 MNHNS, CDR2 SASEGT. The V and J ends lost 6 bases and 7 bases respectively, with 19 bases between them. The CDR3 loop spans 15 amino acids. The CDR3 sequence: CASRTTVLWGNEQFF. CDR3 nucleotide sequence: TGTGCCAGCAGGACGACAGTCCTTTGGGGGAATGAGCAGTTCTTC.

This clonotype was counted only a few times. The genes are TRBV12-3 or TRBV12-4 and TRBJ2-7, with 7 bases aligning to TRBD2. The length of the CDR3 is 19 residues. J was trimmed by 3 bases and V by 0 bases; bases with no gene match: 17. The CDR3 loop is CASSLALRYSGEAFYEQYF. The CDR3 DNA reads TGTGCCAGCAGTTTAGCGCTTCGGTACAGCGGGGAGGCCTTCTACGAGCAGTACTTC.